This TCR beta chain was observed in a study of CD8 T cells in ankylosing spondylitis. Whole-study findings and limits: One TCR beta motif, made up of fewer than 10 highly homologous variants, appeared characteristic of ankylosing spondylitis blood. A subset of motif variants has previously been described in the synovial fluid and blood of reactive arthritis.

Notes on this clonotype: As yet, its antigen is unknown.

Trimming took 0 bases from V and 1 from J, leaving 11 bases between them. Per germline, CDR1 SGHRS and CDR2 YFSETQ. The CDR3 totals 16 residues. Libraries of TCR beta came from quantitative 5'-RACE with molecular barcodes. TCRdb ran MiXCR on the 5' RACE reads and lists one entry per CDR3 protein. The sample comprises about 170,000 distinct CDR3 sequences, approximately 20% of which are singletons, and about 7.8% rests with the top ten. The source of this sequence is a male donor with ankylosing spondylitis or in good health (not recorded which). The sample was blood, either unsorted or a sorted T cell fraction (not recorded which). The genes are TRBV5-1 and TRBJ1-3; the D gene is possibly TRBD1 (5 bases). CDR3 DNA: TGCGCCAGCAGCTTGGGAGGGACGGAGTCTGGAAACACCATATATTTT. This sequence encodes CASSLGGTESGNTIYF.